The 22 T cell receptor beta chains below come from one sample, sequenced in a study of patients and donors after allogeneic stem cell transplantation. TCRdb analysed the RT-PCR reads with MiXCR anew, one entry per CDR3 protein. The sample has about 960,000 distinct CDR3 sequences; around 17% are singletons. The sequencing sample was made of blood, either unsorted or a sorted T cell fraction (not recorded which). Source of these receptors: a human donor who was either an allogeneic HSCT recipient or a stem cell or donor lymphocyte infusion donor (not recorded which). It is not recorded whose cells these are; they may come from a transplant donor.

Many counts were recorded for this clonotype. V usage is TRBV12-3 or TRBV12-4 and J usage is TRBJ1-6; maybe TRBD1 (5 bases). Trimming removed 2 bases at V and 4 bases at J, with 9 bases between. The CDR3 has 15 residues. The CDR3 loop is CASSLTGVYNSPLHF. In nucleotides, the CDR3 is TGTGCCAGCAGTTTAACAGGCGTTTATAATTCACCCCTCCACTTT.

This chain joins TRBV5-1 and TRBJ2-1, with 7 bases that match TRBD1. Trimming at V came to 4 bases and at J to 0 bases, leaving 10 bases not matched to a gene. This CDR3 is 17 amino acids long. From germline, CDR1 is SGHRS and CDR2 YFSETQ. The CDR3 region has the DNA TGCGCCAGCAGCCCCGGGACAGCCTACCGCTCCTACAATGAGCAGTTCTTC. Protein sequence: CASSPGTAYRSYNEQFF.

The chain uses TRBV5-1 and TRBJ2-7; 8 bases are a match to TRBD1. Germline CDR1 reads SGHRS; CDR2 reads YFSETQ. This CDR3 has 14 residues. Unmatched junction bases numbered 6, after V lost 2 bases and J lost 5 bases. This chain's CDR3 is CASSFRTGNDEQYF. CDR3 sequence (DNA): TGCGCCAGCAGCTTCCGGACAGGGAACGACGAGCAGTACTTC.

The chain couples TRBV20-1 to TRBJ2-7, with TRBD1 identical over 7 bases. Losses at the gene ends were 6 bases for V and 6 bases for J; bases not matched to a gene: 14. The CDR3 has 14 residues. Germline V lookup: CDR1 DFQATT, CDR2 SNEGSKA (reference sequence). CDR3 sequence (DNA): TGCAGTGCCGTGAGAGAGGGGGCATCGGGCGAGCAGTACTTC. It encodes CSAVREGASGEQYF.

The DNA for the CDR3 is TGTGCCAGCAGCTTATTGACTACCTTTAATTACAATGAGCAGTTCTTC. Protein: CASSLLTTFNYNEQFF. The rearrangement joins TRBV7-3 to TRBJ2-1, with a weak D call TRBD2 (5 bases). Trimming removed 2 bases from V and 4 bases from J, with 15 bases in between. Germline values: CDR1 SGHTA, CDR2 FQGTGA. The CDR3 has 16 amino acids. The entire variable domain, with the rest obtained from reference TRBV7-3 and TRBJ2-1, is as follows: GAGVSQTPSNKVTEKGKYVELRCDPISGHTALYWYRQSLGQGPEFLIYFQGTGAADDSGLPNDRFFAVRPEGSVSTLKIQRTERGDSAVYLCASSLLTTFNYNEQFFGPGTRLTVL.

The rearrangement uses TRBV11-2 and TRBJ1-1, with 8 bases fitting TRBD1. Trimming took 5 bases from V and 4 from J; bases not matched to a gene: 6. CDR3 size: 14 residues. Germline loops: CDR1 SGHAT, CDR2 FQNNGV. CDR3: CASSTTGGATEAFF. CDR3 DNA sequence: TGTGCCAGCAGCACCACAGGGGGGGCCACTGAAGCTTTCTTT.

This clonotype showed up many times. The chain recombines TRBV12-3 or TRBV12-4 with TRBJ2-7, with TRBD2 identical over 8 bases. Unmatched junction bases numbered 4, after V lost 2 bases and J lost 4 bases. The CDR3 consists of 14 residues. Here the CDR3 reads CASSLSGGAYEQYF. The CDR3 DNA reads TGTGCCAGCAGTTTATCCGGGGGGGCGTACGAGCAGTACTTC.

A few counts support this clonotype. The V and J genes are TRBV14 and TRBJ2-7, with D perhaps TRBD1 (5 bases). The length of the CDR3 is 15 residues. Looked up from germline, CDR1 is SGHDN and CDR2 is FVKESK. V lost 2 bases to trimming and J lost 3 bases, with 14 bases between them. The CDR3 sequence: CASSQLRGWGYEQYF. The CDR3 DNA is TGTGCCAGCAGCCAATTAAGGGGCTGGGGCTACGAGCAGTACTTC.

This clonotype was observed a few times. The chain links TRBV5-5 to TRBJ2-2, with D maybe TRBD2 (6 bases). Trimming left V 5 bases short and J 5 bases short, with 16 bases between. This CDR3 has 15 amino acids. Germline V gives CDR1 SGHKS, CDR2 YYEKEE (reference sequence). CDR3 DNA: TGTGCCAGCAGGATAGCGGAGCTTCAAACCGGGGAGCTGTTTTTT. Residues: CASRIAELQTGELFF.

The chain carries TRBV18 and TRBJ1-2; possible D gene TRBD1, 5 bases. This CDR3 contains 17 residues. V gave up 0 bases and J gave up 0 bases, with 14 bases separating them. Germline lookup yields CDR1 KGHSH and CDR2 LQKENI. CDR3 protein: CASSPPSRGYTNYGYTF. Here the CDR3 DNA reads TGTGCCAGCTCACCACCGTCGAGGGGTTATACTAACTATGGCTACACCTTC.

In this sample, this clonotype turned up many times. The gene calls are TRBV3-1 and TRBJ1-3; 8 positions match TRBD1. V was pared by 7 bases and J by 4 bases, with 6 bases of the junction left unmatched. The germline gives CDR1 LGHDT, CDR2 YNNKEL (reference sequence). The CDR3 runs 14 residues. CDR3 sequence reads: CASNDRGFGNTIYF. The CDR3 bases are TGTGCCAGCAACGACAGGGGTTTCGGAAACACCATATATTTT.

The chain has TRBV12-3 or TRBV12-4 and TRBJ2-3, with 7 nucleotides matching TRBD2. There are 18 residues in the CDR3. Trimming at V came to 3 bases and at J to 0 bases, leaving 12 bases not matched to a gene. In DNA form, the CDR3 reads TGTGCCAGCAGTTTTTATCGCGGGGGTGTCTTTAGCACAGATACGCAGTATTTT. This gives the protein CASSFYRGGVFSTDTQYF.

The chain uses TRBV21-1 and TRBJ1-4; the table's D call of TRBD1 was not tested on the DNA. TRBV21-1 is labeled a pseudogene. CDR3 length: 16 residues. The CDR3 loop reads CASSKEGQGICEKLFF. DNA for the CDR3: TGTGCCAGCAGCAAAGAAGGCCAGGGCATTTGTGAAAAACTGTTTTTT.

This clonotype was found a few times. The J gene is TRBJ2-1, the V gene TRBV5-1; 12 bases line up with TRBD2. CDR3 length equals 15 residues. Germline V gene lookup returns CDR1 SGHRS and CDR2 YFSETQ. The ends lost 4 bases at V and 5 bases at J; junction bases unmatched: 4. CDR3 sequence: CASSPTSGRNNEQFF. Here the CDR3 DNA reads TGCGCCAGCAGCCCGACTAGCGGGAGAAACAATGAGCAGTTCTTC.

The chain couples TRBV24-1 to TRBJ2-2; TRBD1 might be the D (6 bases). The V gene's germline CDR1 is KGHDR and CDR2 SFDVKD. Trimming shortened V by 1 base and J by 7 bases, and 12 bases separated the two germline ends. This CDR3 is 15 amino acids long. The DNA of the CDR3 is TGTGCCACCAGTGATTTACAGGGACCCGGCGGGGAGCTGTTTTTT. Residues: CATSDLQGPGGELFF.

This chain uses TRBV28 with TRBJ2-5, with D perhaps being TRBD1 or TRBD2 (6 bases each). The CDR3 has 16 residues. The V gene's germline CDR1 is MDHEN and CDR2 SYDVKM. V gave up 2 bases and J gave up 5 bases, with 18 bases separating them. The CDR3 loop reads CASSLSSGARRETQYF. In nucleotides, the CDR3 is TGTGCCAGCAGTTTAAGTTCGGGGGCCCGAAGGGAGACCCAGTACTTC.

This clonotype occurred a few times. The chain carries TRBV10-2 and TRBJ2-4; 9 bases agree with TRBD2. V was pared by 7 bases and J by 4 bases, with 5 bases of the junction left unmatched. The CDR3 covers 14 residues. Germline V gene data show CDR1 as WSHSY and CDR2 as SAAADI. CDR3 residues: CASTTSGYKNIQYF. The CDR3 DNA reads as TGCGCCAGCACAACTAGCGGGTATAAAAACATTCAGTACTTC.

The genes are TRBV30 and TRBJ1-1; D gene uncertain. The ends were cut back, 5 bases at V and 0 bases at J, with 10 bases in the middle. Germline V CDR1 and CDR2: GTSNPN, SVGIG (reference sequence). The CDR3 has 13 amino acids. The DNA of the CDR3 is TGTGCCTGGGGGATAAGGGTGAACACTGAAGCTTTCTTT. This sequence encodes CAWGIRVNTEAFF. Complete variable domain (other parts from reference TRBV30 and TRBJ1-1): SQTIHQWPATLVQPVGSPLSLECTVEGTSNPNLYWYRQAAGRGLQLLFYSVGIGQISSEVPQNLSASRPQDRQFILSSKKLLLSDSGFYLCAWGIRVNTEAFFGQGTRLTVV.

This clonotype was seen a few times. The rearrangement joins TRBV6-2 or TRBV6-3 to TRBJ2-1, with a possible D match to TRBD2 (6 bases). CDR1 and CDR2 (germline): MNHEY, SVGEGT. Trimming pared 0 bases from V and 9 bases from J, leaving 15 bases between. The CDR3 contains 15 residues. The chain's CDR3 is CASSYSISGVGEQFF. CDR3 bases: TGTGCCAGCAGTTACTCGATATCGGGGGTGGGTGAGCAGTTCTTC.

The CDR3 sequence is CASSGTSGRGNEQFF. Here the CDR3 DNA reads TGCGCCAGCAGCGGAACTAGCGGGAGAGGCAATGAGCAGTTCTTC. The chain links TRBV5-1 to TRBJ2-1; 11 bases line up with TRBD2. The CDR3 extends over 15 amino acids. Per germline, CDR1 SGHRS and CDR2 YFSETQ. V gave up 4 bases and J gave up 6 bases; unmatched junction bases: 6. The full variable domain, completed using reference TRBV5-1 and TRBJ2-1, is KAGVTQTPRYLIKTRGQQVTLSCSPISGHRSVSWYQQTPGQGLQFLFEYFSETQRNKGNFPGRFSGRQFSNSRSEMNVSTLELGDSALYLCASSGTSGRGNEQFFGPGTRLTVL.

This clonotype was seen more than once but under ten times. This chain connects TRBV12-3 or TRBV12-4 to TRBJ1-5, with 7 positions matching TRBD1. Unmatched junction bases numbered 7, after V lost 7 bases and J lost 7 bases. The CDR3 covers 13 residues. The chain's CDR3 is CASTQTGLQPQHF. The CDR3 nucleotides read TGTGCCAGCACCCAGACAGGGTTACAGCCCCAGCATTTT.

This chain connects TRBV6-9 to TRBJ2-2, with TRBD1 identical over 7 bases. Trimming took 6 bases from V and 7 from J; bases not matched to a gene: 11. Germline V gene lookup returns CDR1 MNHGY and CDR2 SVAAGI. This CDR3 spans 15 amino acids. CDR3 DNA: TGTGCCAGCAGGGACAGGCGTTCCTCGAGCGGGGAGCTGTTTTTT. Translating it yields CASRDRRSSSGELFF.